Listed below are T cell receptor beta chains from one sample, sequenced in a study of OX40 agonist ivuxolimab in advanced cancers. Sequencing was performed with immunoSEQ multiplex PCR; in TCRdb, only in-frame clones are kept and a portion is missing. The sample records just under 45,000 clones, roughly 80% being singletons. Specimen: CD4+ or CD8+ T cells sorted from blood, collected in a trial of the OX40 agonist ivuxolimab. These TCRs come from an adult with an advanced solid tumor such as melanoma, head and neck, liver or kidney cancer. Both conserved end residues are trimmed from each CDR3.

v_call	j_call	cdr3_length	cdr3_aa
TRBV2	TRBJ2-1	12	ASIGLALYNEQF
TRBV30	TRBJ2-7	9	AWSRVGEQY
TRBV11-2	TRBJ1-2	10	ASSLEGVGYT
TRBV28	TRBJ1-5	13	ASSRTGTGDQPQH
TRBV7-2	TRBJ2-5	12	ASSLGGMGETQY
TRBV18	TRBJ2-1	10	ASSPRRYEQF
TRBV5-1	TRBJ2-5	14	ASSLRSGVDQETQY
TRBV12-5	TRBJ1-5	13	ASGSGDSGNQPQH
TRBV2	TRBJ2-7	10	ASSQPGAEQY
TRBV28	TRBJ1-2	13	ASTLGGHLAIGYT
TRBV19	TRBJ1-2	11	ASRAGGDDGYT
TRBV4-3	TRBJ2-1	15	ASSQDPAGGRINEQF
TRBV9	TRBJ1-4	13	ASSRRRDRGEKLF
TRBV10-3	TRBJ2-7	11	AISPPGDHEQY
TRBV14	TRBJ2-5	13	ASSIRTGFLETQY
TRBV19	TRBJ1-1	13	ASSPTGILNTEAF
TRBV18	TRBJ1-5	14	ASSPGQGQRRQPQH
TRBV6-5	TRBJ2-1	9	ASSYGGEQF
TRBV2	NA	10	ASGRTRETQY
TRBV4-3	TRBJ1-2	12	ASSQAPGMSGYT
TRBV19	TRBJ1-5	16	ASRSRLGQGAGNQPQH
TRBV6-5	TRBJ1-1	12	ASRPLGGDTEAF
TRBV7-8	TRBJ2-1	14	ASSSGAGLGHNEQF
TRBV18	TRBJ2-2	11	ASSLQTAGELF
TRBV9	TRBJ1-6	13	ASSGGTDLNSPLH
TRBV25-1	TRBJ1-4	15	ASSEYPGQTTNEKLF